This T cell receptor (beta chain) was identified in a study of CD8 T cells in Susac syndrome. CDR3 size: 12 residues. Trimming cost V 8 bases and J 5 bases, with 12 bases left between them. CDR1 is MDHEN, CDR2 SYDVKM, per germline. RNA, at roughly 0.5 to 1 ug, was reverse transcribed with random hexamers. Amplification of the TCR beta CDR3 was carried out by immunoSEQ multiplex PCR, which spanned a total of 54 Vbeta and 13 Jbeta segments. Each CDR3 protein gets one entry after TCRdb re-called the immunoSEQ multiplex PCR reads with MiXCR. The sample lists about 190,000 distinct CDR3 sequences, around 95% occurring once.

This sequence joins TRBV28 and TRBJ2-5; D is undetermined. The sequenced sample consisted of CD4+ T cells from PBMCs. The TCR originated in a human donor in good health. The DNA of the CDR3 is TGTGCCAGCTCTCCGCACCGGGAGACCCAGTACTTC. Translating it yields CASSPHRETQYF. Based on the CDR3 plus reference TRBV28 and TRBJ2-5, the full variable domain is DVKVTQSSRYLVKRTGEKVFLECVQDMDHENMFWYRQDPGLGLRLIYFSYDVKMKEKGDIPEGYSVSREKKERFSLILESASTNQTSMYLCASSPHRETQYFGPGTRLLVL.